What follows is one T cell receptor (beta chain) and its context. Its antigen is not identified. This sample was taken from a study of T cell responses to AZD1222 COVID-19 vaccine. General study findings and limits: Elevations in Spike-specific TCR breadth and depth followed administration of two AZD1222 doses. It should be noted that donors were predominantly white British and more often female, and clonal diversity was possibly underestimated.

This CDR3 region has 15 residues. Germline V gene data show CDR1 as SGHAT and CDR2 as FQNNGV. V lost 5 bases, J lost 0 bases, and 6 bases stayed unmatched. Some clones are missing from TCRdb's copy, which holds only in-frame ones; the method was immunoSEQ multiplex PCR. The sample holds about 99,000 clones, around nine tenths seen once. The clonotype comes from an adult who received the MenACWY meningococcal vaccine as a control. The J gene is TRBJ1-2, the V gene TRBV11-2; the match to TRBD1 covers 7 bases. Sample: peripheral blood, taken 28 days after the second dose of the MenACWY control vaccine. For the CDR3, the DNA is TGTGCCAGCAGCACCAGAGGGGGCCCTAACTATGGCTACACCTTC. Its protein product is CASSTRGGPNYGYTF.